This TCR beta chain was observed in a study of shared clonotypes between healthy human individuals. About the research overall: Every donor yielded three CD4 naive, three CD4 memory, two CD8 naive and one CD8 memory plate. Study outcomes and limitations: Large sequencing depth failed to make sorted-subset sequencing complete, rarefaction showed.

Caucasian adults residing in Nashville, Tennessee made up all the donors. This clone appeared a few times. As yet, its antigen is unknown. The method was immunoSEQ multiplex PCR; TCRdb's version includes in-frame clones alone and lacks a portion of them. This table has about 960,000 clones, about three quarters appearing once. The V segment lost 5 bases and the J segment 4 bases; nucleotides outside the gene matches: 10. The CDR3 contains 15 residues. Germline V gives CDR1 SGHTA, CDR2 FQGNSA. The chain links TRBV7-2 to TRBJ1-1; TRBD1 agrees at 7 bases. The clonotype was recovered from a man younger than 35 in good health. The sequenced sample consisted of memory CD4+ T cells sorted from blood. Subset given: CD45RA-negative fraction. This chain's CDR3 is CASSPGGAVITEAFF. The DNA for the CDR3 is TGTGCCAGCAGCCCAGGGGGGGCGGTAATCACTGAAGCTTTCTTT.